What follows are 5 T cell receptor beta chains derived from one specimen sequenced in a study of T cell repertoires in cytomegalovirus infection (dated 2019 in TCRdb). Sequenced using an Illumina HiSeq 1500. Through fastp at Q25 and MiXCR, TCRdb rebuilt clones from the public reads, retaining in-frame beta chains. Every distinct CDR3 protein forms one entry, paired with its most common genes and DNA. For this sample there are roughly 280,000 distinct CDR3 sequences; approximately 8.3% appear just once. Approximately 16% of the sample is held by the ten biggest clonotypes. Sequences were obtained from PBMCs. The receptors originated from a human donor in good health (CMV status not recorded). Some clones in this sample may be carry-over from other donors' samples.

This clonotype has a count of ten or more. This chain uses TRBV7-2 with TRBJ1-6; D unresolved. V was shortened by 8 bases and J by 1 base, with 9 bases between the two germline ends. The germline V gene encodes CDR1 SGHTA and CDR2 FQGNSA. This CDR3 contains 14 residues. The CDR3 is CASSWASYNSPLHF. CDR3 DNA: TGTGCCAGCTCATGGGCGTCCTATAATTCACCCCTCCACTTT. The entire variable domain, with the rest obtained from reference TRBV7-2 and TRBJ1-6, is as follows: GAGVSQSPSNKVTEKGKDVELRCDPISGHTALYWYRQSLGQGLEFLIYFQGNSAPDKSGLPSDRFSAERTGGSVSTLTIQRTQQEDSAVYLCASSWASYNSPLHFGNGTRLTVT.

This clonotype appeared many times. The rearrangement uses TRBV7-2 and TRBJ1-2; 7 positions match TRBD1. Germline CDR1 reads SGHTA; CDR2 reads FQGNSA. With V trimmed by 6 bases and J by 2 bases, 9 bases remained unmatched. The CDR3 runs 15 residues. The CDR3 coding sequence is TGTGCCAGCAGTCTAGTTGGGACAGCCAACTATGGCTACACCTTC. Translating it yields CASSLVGTANYGYTF.

The CDR3 DNA is TGTGCCAGCAGCTTCGGACAGGGGATAGTTGGCTACACCTTC. It is translated as CASSFGQGIVGYTF. The chain joins TRBV7-2 to TRBJ1-2; 9 bases fit TRBD1. The junction had 6 bases not matched to a gene; V was cut back by 3 bases and J by 7 bases. The CDR3 is 14 residues long. Germline V gene lookup returns CDR1 SGHTA and CDR2 FQGNSA.

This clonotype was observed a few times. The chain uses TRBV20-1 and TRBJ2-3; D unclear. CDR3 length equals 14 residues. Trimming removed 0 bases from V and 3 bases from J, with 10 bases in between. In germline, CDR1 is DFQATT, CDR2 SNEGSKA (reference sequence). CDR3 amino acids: CSARDPGGTDTQYF. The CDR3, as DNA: TGCAGTGCTAGAGATCCTGGTGGGACAGATACGCAGTATTTT.

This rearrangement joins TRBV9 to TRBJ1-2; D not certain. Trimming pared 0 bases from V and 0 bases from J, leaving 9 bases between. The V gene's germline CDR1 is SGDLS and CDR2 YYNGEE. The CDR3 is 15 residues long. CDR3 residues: CASSVGTATNYGYTF. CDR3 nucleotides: TGTGCCAGCAGCGTAGGGACTGCGACTAACTATGGCTACACCTTC.